Listed below are T cell receptor beta chains from one sample, sequenced in a study of early T cells in non-severe SARS-CoV-2 infection. TCRdb independently ran MiXCR on the 5' RACE reads; one entry per CDR3 protein. The sample lists about 38,000 distinct CDR3 sequences, roughly 5% occurring once. Input material: whole blood. The source of these receptors is an adult who was a healthcare worker with PCR-confirmed SARS-CoV-2 infection or an uninfected control (not recorded which). The CDR3 runs from the conserved cysteine through the conserved F or W. Fields, in order: J gene, D gene, V gene, clone size, CDR3 protein, CDR3 DNA. A D gene is named only where the DNA matches it firmly. Size values are once, few and many counts, or a class for expanded clones, and some rows have none.

>TRBJ2-3|.|TRBV5-1|many
CASSIGTTSTDTQYF
TGCGCCAGCAGCATTGGGACCACTAGCACAGATACGCAGTATTTT
>TRBJ2-1|.|TRBV3-1|many
CASSQESRSSYNEQFF
TGTGCCAGCAGCCAAGAGAGCCGGAGCTCCTACAATGAGCAGTTCTTC
>TRBJ1-6|.|TRBV6-6|many
CASSSLGAVYSPLHF
TGTGCCAGCAGTTCCCTGGGGGCCGTGTATTCACCCCTCCACTTT
>TRBJ1-6|.|TRBV2|many
CASSGYRDPPLHF
TGTGCCAGCAGTGGGTACAGGGATCCACCCCTCCACTTT
>TRBJ1-1|.|TRBV5-1|few
CASSPAMSSGTEAFF
TGCGCCAGCAGCCCTGCTATGTCCAGCGGGACTGAAGCTTTCTTT
>TRBJ1-3|.|TRBV4-1|many
CASSYDGDTIYF
TGCGCCAGCAGCTACGACGGGGACACCATATATTTT
>TRBJ1-2|.|TRBV20-1|many
CSALGIGGYTF
TGCAGTGCTCTGGGGATAGGCGGCTACACCTTC
>TRBJ2-5|TRBD2|TRBV3-1|many
CASSQPGLTGETQYF
TGTGCCAGCAGCCAGCCGGGACTAACGGGAGAGACCCAGTACTTC
>TRBJ1-5|TRBD1|TRBV25-1|many
CASSQTGRNQPQHF
TGTGCCAGCAGCCAGACAGGGCGGAATCAGCCCCAGCATTTT
>TRBJ2-1|.|TRBV9|many
CASSVGGNSYNEQFF
TGTGCCAGCAGCGTAGGAGGGAACTCCTACAATGAGCAGTTCTTC
>TRBJ1-1|.|TRBV12-3/TRBV12-4|many
CASSFGGYEAFF
TGTGCCAGCAGTTTCGGCGGATATGAAGCTTTCTTT
>TRBJ2-3|TRBD2|TRBV20-1|many
CSATPLAGGPVISTDTQYF
TGCAGTGCTACCCCACTAGCGGGGGGCCCCGTAATAAGCACAGATACGCAGTATTTT
>TRBJ2-7|.|TRBV4-1|many
CASSQTGVSYEQYF
TGCGCCAGCAGCCAGACCGGAGTCTCCTACGAGCAGTACTTC
>TRBJ1-4|.|TRBV9|few
CASSEGLWGEKLFF
TGTGCCAGCAGCGAGGGACTATGGGGCGAAAAACTGTTTTTT
>TRBJ2-3|.|TRBV20-1|many
CSARIPAVPDTQYF
TGCAGTGCTAGAATCCCGGCGGTCCCAGATACGCAGTATTTT
>TRBJ1-1|.|TRBV20-1|many
CSASRGVGTEAFF
TGCAGTGCTTCTCGGGGCGTGGGAACTGAAGCTTTCTTT
>TRBJ1-2|.|TRBV5-1|medium-sized
CASSLDTGGRYGYTF
TGCGCCAGCAGCTTGGATACGGGAGGGAGGTATGGCTACACCTTC
>TRBJ1-6|.|TRBV7-2|.
CASSLESAPNSPLHF
TGTGCCAGCAGCTTAGAAAGCGCACCTAATTCACCCCTCCACTTT
>TRBJ2-2|TRBD1|TRBV11-3|many
CASSYTGTGKTTGELFF
TGTGCCAGCAGCTATACCGGGACAGGGAAGACCACCGGGGAGCTGTTTTTT
>TRBJ2-3|TRBD1|TRBV11-2|many
CASSFVTGGPDTQYF
TGTGCCAGCAGCTTTGTGACAGGGGGCCCAGATACGCAGTATTTT
>TRBJ2-1|.|TRBV14|.
CASSQDLRVAEQFF
TGTGCCAGCAGCCAAGATCTGCGAGTTGCTGAGCAGTTCTTC
>TRBJ2-2|TRBD2|TRBV11-2|few
CASTLAGLNTGELFF
TGTGCCAGCACCTTAGCGGGGTTGAACACCGGGGAGCTGTTTTTT
>TRBJ1-4|.|TRBV30|many
CAWSRQGNEKLFF
TGTGCCTGGAGTCGGCAGGGGAATGAAAAACTGTTTTTT
>TRBJ2-7|.|TRBV9|many
CASSVGTIDEQYF
TGTGCCAGCAGCGTAGGAACAATCGACGAGCAGTACTTC
>TRBJ2-7|.|TRBV7-6|few
CASSSTENNEQYF
TGTGCCAGCAGCTCGACAGAAAATAACGAGCAGTACTTC